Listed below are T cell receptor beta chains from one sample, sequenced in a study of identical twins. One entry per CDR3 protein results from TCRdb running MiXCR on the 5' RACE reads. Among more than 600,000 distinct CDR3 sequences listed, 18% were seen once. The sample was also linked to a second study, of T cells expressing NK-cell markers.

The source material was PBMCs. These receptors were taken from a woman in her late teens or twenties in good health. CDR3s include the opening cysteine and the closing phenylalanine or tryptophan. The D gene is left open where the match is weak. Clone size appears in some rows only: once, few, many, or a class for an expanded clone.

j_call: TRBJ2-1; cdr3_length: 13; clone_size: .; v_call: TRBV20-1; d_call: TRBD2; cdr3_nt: TGCAGTGCCCCAGGACTAGTAACCAATGAGCAGTTCTTC; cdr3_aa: CSAPGLVTNEQFF
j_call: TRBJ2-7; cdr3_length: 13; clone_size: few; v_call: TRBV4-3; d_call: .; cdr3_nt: TGCGCCAGCAGCCAAGTCCGTGGAAGCGAGCAGTACTTC; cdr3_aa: CASSQVRGSEQYF
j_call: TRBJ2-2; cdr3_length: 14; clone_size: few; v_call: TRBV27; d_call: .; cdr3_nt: TGTGCCAGCACTTCAGGGGGGTCCACCGGGGAGCTGTTTTTT; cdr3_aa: CASTSGGSTGELFF
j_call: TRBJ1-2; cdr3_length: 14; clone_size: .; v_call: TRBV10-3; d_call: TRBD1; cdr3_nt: TGTGCCATCAGTGATCCCACAGGGGTCCGGGGCTACACCTTC; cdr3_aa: CAISDPTGVRGYTF
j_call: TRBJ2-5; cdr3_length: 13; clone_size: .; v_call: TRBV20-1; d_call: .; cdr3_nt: TGCAGCGCGCACGGCAACCTCCAAGAGACCCAGTACTTC; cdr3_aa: CSAHGNLQETQYF
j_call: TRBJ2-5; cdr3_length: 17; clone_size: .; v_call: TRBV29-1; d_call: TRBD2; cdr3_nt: TGCAGCGTTGCCGGCGCCGTTAGCGGGAGGCATGGAGAGACCCAGTACTTC; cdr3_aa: CSVAGAVSGRHGETQYF
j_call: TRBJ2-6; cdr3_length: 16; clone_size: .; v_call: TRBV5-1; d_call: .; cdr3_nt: TGCGCCAGCAAGGAGGAAGGGGCCTCTGGGGCCAACGTCCTGACTTTC; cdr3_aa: CASKEEGASGANVLTF
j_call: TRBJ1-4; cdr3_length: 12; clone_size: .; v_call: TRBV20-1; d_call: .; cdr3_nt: TGCAGTGCTAGAGATCTTAGAAGGGACCTGTTTTTT; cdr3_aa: CSARDLRRDLFF
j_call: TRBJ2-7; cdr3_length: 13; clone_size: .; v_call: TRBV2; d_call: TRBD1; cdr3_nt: TGTGCCAGCATCCGGGACAGGGGCTACGAGCAGTACTTC; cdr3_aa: CASIRDRGYEQYF
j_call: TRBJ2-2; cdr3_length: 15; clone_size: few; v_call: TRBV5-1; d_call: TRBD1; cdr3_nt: TGCGCCAGCAGCCAAACGAACAGGGGTACCGGGGAGCTGTTTTTT; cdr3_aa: CASSQTNRGTGELFF
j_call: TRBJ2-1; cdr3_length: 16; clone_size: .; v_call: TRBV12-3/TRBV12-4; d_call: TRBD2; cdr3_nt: TGTGCCAGCAGGCCCAAGGGACTAGCGGGCTACAATGAGCAGTTCTTC; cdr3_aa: CASRPKGLAGYNEQFF